The rows below give T cell receptor beta chains drawn from one sample of a study of T cell changes during pregnancy in multiple sclerosis. Repertoires were generated with immunoSEQ multiplex PCR, while TCRdb's copy carries only in-frame clones and drops some. The data show some 70,000 clones, around nine tenths seen once. This specimen was CD4+ T cells from peripheral blood mononuclear cells, taken in the third trimester of pregnancy. The receptors shown here come from a female donor in good health, enrolled as a control in a pregnancy study. Each CDR3 is given with its conserved first and last residue. A D gene is named only where the DNA matches it firmly. Size values are once, few and many counts, or a class for expanded clones, and some rows have none.

V: TRBV7-3; J: TRBJ1-1; D: .; size: once; DNA: TGTGCCAGCAGCCCGAACCGCGGGACTCCTATGAACACTGAAGCTTTCTTT; CDR3: CASSPNRGTPMNTEAFF
V: TRBV5-4; J: TRBJ2-3; D: TRBD2; size: .; DNA: TGTGCCAGCAGCCGCCCGTCTAGCGGGAGCACAGATACGCAGTATTTT; CDR3: CASSRPSSGSTDTQYF
V: TRBV14; J: TRBJ2-4; D: TRBD2; size: .; DNA: TGTGCCAGCAGCCCCCTTGGGGGAGGGAACATTCAGTACTTC; CDR3: CASSPLGGGNIQYF
V: TRBV6-5; J: TRBJ2-7; D: TRBD2; size: once; DNA: TGTGCCAGCACCCTGACTAGCGGGGTTTCCTACGAGCAGTACTTC; CDR3: CASTLTSGVSYEQYF
V: TRBV9; J: TRBJ2-5; D: .; size: .; DNA: TGTGCCAGCAGCGATACGGCCCGGCGGGGGCCCTCCGAGACCCAGTACTTC; CDR3: CASSDTARRGPSETQYF
V: TRBV9; J: TRBJ2-3; D: .; size: .; DNA: TGTGCCAGCAGCGTTGCCGGGCTTCAGGGAAGTTCAGATACGCAGTATTTT; CDR3: CASSVAGLQGSSDTQYF
V: TRBV11-3; J: TRBJ1-6; D: TRBD1; size: .; DNA: TGTGCCAGCAGCCCGACAGGGGGATCGTTTTCACCCCTCCACTTT; CDR3: CASSPTGGSFSPLHF
V: TRBV7-7; J: TRBJ1-1; D: .; size: .; DNA: TGTGCCAGCAGGCTTAGACGGGACACTGAAGCTTTCTTT; CDR3: CASRLRRDTEAFF
V: TRBV6-1; J: TRBJ2-5; D: .; size: .; DNA: TGTGCCAGCAGTGAAGTGGTCCTCTCGGGGACCCAGTACTTC; CDR3: CASSEVVLSGTQYF
V: TRBV7-8; J: TRBJ2-7; D: TRBD1; size: .; DNA: TGTGCCAGCAGCCCAGCCCTGCGGACAGGGGGCATGAACGAGCAGTACTTC; CDR3: CASSPALRTGGMNEQYF
V: TRBV6-6; J: TRBJ1-2; D: TRBD1; size: .; DNA: TGTGCCAGCAGTTTGAACAGGGGTTGGGGCTACACCTTC; CDR3: CASSLNRGWGYTF
V: TRBV5-4; J: TRBJ1-6; D: TRBD1; size: .; DNA: TGTGCCAGCAGCACTCCGGGACAGGGTAATTCACCCCTCCACTTT; CDR3: CASSTPGQGNSPLHF
V: TRBV5-4; J: TRBJ2-5; D: .; size: once; DNA: TGTGCCAGCAGCCCCGGACAGACTCAAGAGACCCAGTACTTC; CDR3: CASSPGQTQETQYF
V: TRBV7-2; J: TRBJ2-1; D: TRBD1; size: .; DNA: TGTGCCAGCAGCCGCACAGGGGGGATGTCGGGTGAGCAGTTCTTC; CDR3: CASSRTGGMSGEQFF
V: TRBV25-1; J: TRBJ1-2; D: .; size: .; DNA: TGTGCCAGCAGTCCAGGGGCGAGGACCCTCTACACCTTC; CDR3: CASSPGARTLYTF
V: TRBV4-3; J: TRBJ1-4; D: .; size: .; DNA: TGCGCCAGCAGCCAAGAGCTGAGGGAAAAACTGTTTTTT; CDR3: CASSQELREKLFF